Listed below are T cell receptor beta chains from one sample, sequenced in a study of OX40 agonist ivuxolimab in advanced cancers. Some clones are missing from TCRdb's copy, which holds only in-frame ones; the method was immunoSEQ multiplex PCR. The sample records roughly 86,000 clones, 65% to 90% being singletons. Sequencing used CD4+ or CD8+ T cells sorted from blood, obtained in a trial of the OX40 agonist ivuxolimab. These receptors were collected from an adult with an advanced solid tumor such as melanoma, head and neck, liver or kidney cancer. The CDR3 runs from the conserved cysteine through the conserved F or W. Fields, in order: clone size, V gene, J gene, D gene, CDR3 DNA, CDR3 protein. D genes are given only for firm matches. Not all rows give a size; the values are once, few, many and, for expanded clones, a class.

clone_size: .
v_call: TRBV7-2
j_call: TRBJ2-7
d_call: .
cdr3_nt: TGTGCCAGCAGGAGACAGAGAAACTCCTACGAGCAGTACTTC
cdr3_aa: CASRRQRNSYEQYF

clone_size: .
v_call: TRBV6-1
j_call: TRBJ1-6
d_call: .
cdr3_nt: TGTGCCAGCAGCACAGACAGGAGCCCTAATTCACCCCTCCACTTT
cdr3_aa: CASSTDRSPNSPLHF

clone_size: once
v_call: TRBV11-1
j_call: TRBJ2-3
d_call: TRBD2
cdr3_nt: TGTGCCAGCAGCTTAGGTGTGAGACTAGCTTCAGATACGCAGTATTTT
cdr3_aa: CASSLGVRLASDTQYF

clone_size: once
v_call: TRBV2
j_call: TRBJ2-1
d_call: .
cdr3_nt: TGTGCCAGCAGTGGAATCCGTGGAGGTGAGCAGTTCTTC
cdr3_aa: CASSGIRGGEQFF

clone_size: .
v_call: TRBV28
j_call: TRBJ2-2
d_call: .
cdr3_nt: TGTGCCAGCATCAGGGGTCCCGGGGAGCTGTTTTTT
cdr3_aa: CASIRGPGELFF

clone_size: .
v_call: TRBV9
j_call: TRBJ2-1
d_call: .
cdr3_nt: TGTGCCAGCAGCCCAACTAGGGGCTCCTACAATGAGCAGTTCTTC
cdr3_aa: CASSPTRGSYNEQFF

clone_size: few
v_call: TRBV4-3
j_call: TRBJ1-3
d_call: .
cdr3_nt: TGCGCCAGCAGCCAAGGGACAGCCTCTGGAAACACCATATATTTT
cdr3_aa: CASSQGTASGNTIYF

clone_size: .
v_call: TRBV7-6
j_call: TRBJ1-4
d_call: TRBD1
cdr3_nt: TGTGCCAGCGGTGACAGGGCGCCGAATGAAAAACTGTTTTTT
cdr3_aa: CASGDRAPNEKLFF

clone_size: .
v_call: TRBV11-1
j_call: TRBJ2-3
d_call: .
cdr3_nt: TGTGCCAGCAGCTTTGGGTTCACAGATACGCAGTATTTT
cdr3_aa: CASSFGFTDTQYF

clone_size: .
v_call: TRBV11-3
j_call: TRBJ2-1
d_call: .
cdr3_nt: TGTGCCAGCAGCTCCACGGTATCCGATGAGCAGTTCTTC
cdr3_aa: CASSSTVSDEQFF

clone_size: many
v_call: TRBV4-2
j_call: TRBJ2-5
d_call: TRBD2
cdr3_nt: TGTGCCAGCAGCCTGAAGACTAGCGGGAGAACCCAAGAGACCCAGTACTTC
cdr3_aa: CASSLKTSGRTQETQYF

clone_size: .
v_call: TRBV25-1
j_call: TRBJ1-1
d_call: .
cdr3_nt: TGTGCCAGCAGTGACCAAGGTACCCCTGGGAACACTGAAGCTTTCTTT
cdr3_aa: CASSDQGTPGNTEAFF

clone_size: .
v_call: TRBV5-1
j_call: TRBJ1-2
d_call: .
cdr3_nt: TGCGCCAGCAGGGGCGGCCAGGGAGAAGGCTACACCTTC
cdr3_aa: CASRGGQGEGYTF

clone_size: .
v_call: TRBV6-4
j_call: TRBJ2-1
d_call: .
cdr3_nt: TGTGCCAGCAGTGACTCGAAATCTCGACACCTCAATGAGCAGTTCTTC
cdr3_aa: CASSDSKSRHLNEQFF

clone_size: once
v_call: TRBV19
j_call: TRBJ2-1
d_call: .
cdr3_nt: TGTGCCAGTAGTAAACAGATTATGCCCTTCAATGAGCAGTTCTTC
cdr3_aa: CASSKQIMPFNEQFF

clone_size: .
v_call: TRBV11-2
j_call: TRBJ2-3
d_call: .
cdr3_nt: TGTGCCAGCAGCTTAGATCTCCCCACAGATACGCAGTATTTT
cdr3_aa: CASSLDLPTDTQYF

clone_size: .
v_call: TRBV28
j_call: TRBJ2-4
d_call: .
cdr3_nt: TGTGCCAGCACCCTTGGGACGTTTCAGTACTTC
cdr3_aa: CASTLGTFQYF

clone_size: .
v_call: TRBV2
j_call: TRBJ2-4
d_call: TRBD1
cdr3_nt: TGTGCCAGCAGTGAAGGACAGGGACAGACCCCCTTC
cdr3_aa: CASSEGQGQTPF

clone_size: .
v_call: TRBV4-2
j_call: TRBJ1-1
d_call: .
cdr3_nt: TGTGCCAGCAGCCAAGAATTGTTACAGAACACTGAAGCTTTCTTT
cdr3_aa: CASSQELLQNTEAFF

clone_size: .
v_call: TRBV2
j_call: TRBJ2-1
d_call: .
cdr3_nt: TGTGCCAGCAGTGATCCTCCGGGTCCCGGGCAGTTCTTC
cdr3_aa: CASSDPPGPGQFF

clone_size: .
v_call: TRBV30
j_call: TRBJ2-2
d_call: TRBD2
cdr3_nt: TGTGCCTGGAGTCCGGGACTAGCGGGAGGGCTCACCGGGGAGCTGTTTTTT
cdr3_aa: CAWSPGLAGGLTGELFF

clone_size: .
v_call: TRBV2
j_call: TRBJ2-1
d_call: .
cdr3_nt: TGTGCCAGCAGTGAACCTACAGGTCAGGATGAGCAGTTCTTC
cdr3_aa: CASSEPTGQDEQFF

clone_size: .
v_call: TRBV11-3
j_call: TRBJ2-7
d_call: TRBD2
cdr3_nt: TGTGCCAGCAGCCTTTCGGGGGGGCAGAGCTCCTACGAGCAGTACTTC
cdr3_aa: CASSLSGGQSSYEQYF

clone_size: .
v_call: TRBV2
j_call: TRBJ2-7
d_call: .
cdr3_nt: TGTGCCAGCAGTAACCCAGACTACGAGCAGTACTTC
cdr3_aa: CASSNPDYEQYF

clone_size: once
v_call: TRBV11-1
j_call: TRBJ1-1
d_call: .
cdr3_nt: TGTGCCAGCAGCCCAGGGTTGGGCTCCACTGAAGCTTTCTTT
cdr3_aa: CASSPGLGSTEAFF

clone_size: .
v_call: TRBV7-3
j_call: TRBJ2-1
d_call: TRBD2
cdr3_nt: TGTGCCAGCAGCTTAATAGCGGGGGGCACTACGGGGAATGAGCAGTTCTTC
cdr3_aa: CASSLIAGGTTGNEQFF

clone_size: once
v_call: TRBV18
j_call: TRBJ1-4
d_call: .
cdr3_nt: TGTGCCAGCTCACCGACTACGGGACACACTAATGAAAAACTGTTTTTT
cdr3_aa: CASSPTTGHTNEKLFF

clone_size: .
v_call: TRBV19
j_call: TRBJ2-3
d_call: TRBD2
cdr3_nt: TGTGCCAGTAGTTATAGACTAGCGGGGAGCACAGATACGCAGTATTTT
cdr3_aa: CASSYRLAGSTDTQYF

clone_size: .
v_call: TRBV29-1
j_call: TRBJ1-1
d_call: .
cdr3_nt: TGCAGCGTTTCCCGAGGTGCCAGTGAAGCTTTCTTT
cdr3_aa: CSVSRGASEAFF

clone_size: .
v_call: TRBV15
j_call: TRBJ2-7
d_call: TRBD1
cdr3_nt: TGTGCCACCAGCAGAGATCTTCAAGGGACAGCCCGCTCCTACGAGCAGTACTTC
cdr3_aa: CATSRDLQGTARSYEQYF

clone_size: .
v_call: TRBV7-9
j_call: TRBJ1-1
d_call: TRBD1
cdr3_nt: TGTGCCAGCAGCTCCGGGACAGGCCTTGAAGCTTTCTTT
cdr3_aa: CASSSGTGLEAFF

clone_size: .
v_call: TRBV25-1
j_call: TRBJ1-4
d_call: TRBD1
cdr3_nt: TGTGCCAGCAGTGACCCCGGAACAGGGGCGGAAAAACTGTTTTTT
cdr3_aa: CASSDPGTGAEKLFF

clone_size: once
v_call: TRBV4-2
j_call: TRBJ1-1
d_call: .
cdr3_nt: TGTGCCAGCAGCCAAGTTTCGGACGCCACTGAAGCTTTCTTT
cdr3_aa: CASSQVSDATEAFF

clone_size: .
v_call: TRBV5-1
j_call: TRBJ2-6
d_call: TRBD1
cdr3_nt: TGCGCCAGCAGGTTGAGCCGCCCGGGACAGGGGGCCTCTGGGGCCAACGTCCTGACTTTC
cdr3_aa: CASRLSRPGQGASGANVLTF

clone_size: .
v_call: TRBV28
j_call: TRBJ1-2
d_call: .
cdr3_nt: TGTGCCAGCAGTTCCTCCGGGGCCTATGGCTACACCTTC
cdr3_aa: CASSSSGAYGYTF

clone_size: .
v_call: TRBV15
j_call: TRBJ2-3
d_call: TRBD2
cdr3_nt: TGTGCCACCAGCAGGGACTTAGCGGGAGGCACAGATACGCAGTATTTT
cdr3_aa: CATSRDLAGGTDTQYF

clone_size: .
v_call: TRBV6-1
j_call: TRBJ1-2
d_call: .
cdr3_nt: TGTGCCAGCAGTTTTATCCATGACAGACCAGATGGCTACACCTTC
cdr3_aa: CASSFIHDRPDGYTF

clone_size: .
v_call: TRBV5-1
j_call: TRBJ2-5
d_call: TRBD1
cdr3_nt: TGCGCCAGCAGCCCAGGGACAGGGGCTCGAAGGGAGACCCAGTACTTC
cdr3_aa: CASSPGTGARRETQYF

clone_size: .
v_call: TRBV5-6
j_call: TRBJ1-3
d_call: .
cdr3_nt: TGTGCCAGCAGCTTTTTGGGGGGCGAACCTGGAAACACCATATATTTT
cdr3_aa: CASSFLGGEPGNTIYF

clone_size: .
v_call: TRBV7-9
j_call: TRBJ2-1
d_call: .
cdr3_nt: TGTGCCAGCAGCTTACACGACCGGGGCTCCTACAATGAGCAGTTCTTC
cdr3_aa: CASSLHDRGSYNEQFF

clone_size: once
v_call: TRBV4-3
j_call: TRBJ2-6
d_call: .
cdr3_nt: TGCGCCAGCAGCCAAGAAGGAGGCAGGGTATCAGCTGGGGCCAACGTCCTGACTTTC
cdr3_aa: CASSQEGGRVSAGANVLTF

clone_size: .
v_call: TRBV5-6
j_call: TRBJ2-3
d_call: TRBD2
cdr3_nt: TGTGCCAGCAGCGCCTTCAGACTAGCGGGGGGGCATGATACGCAGTATTTT
cdr3_aa: CASSAFRLAGGHDTQYF

clone_size: .
v_call: TRBV11-3
j_call: TRBJ2-1
d_call: .
cdr3_nt: TGTGCCAGCACTGAGGGATACAATGAGCAGTTCTTC
cdr3_aa: CASTEGYNEQFF

clone_size: once
v_call: TRBV15
j_call: TRBJ1-5
d_call: .
cdr3_nt: TGTGCCACCAGCAGAGAATCAGCAGGGCAGGGTTTTCAGCCCCAGCATTTT
cdr3_aa: CATSRESAGQGFQPQHF

clone_size: .
v_call: TRBV28
j_call: TRBJ2-1
d_call: TRBD2
cdr3_nt: TGTGCCTTGCGGGGGGGGACCTCCTACAATGAGCAGTTCTTC
cdr3_aa: CALRGGTSYNEQFF

clone_size: .
v_call: TRBV19
j_call: TRBJ2-7
d_call: .
cdr3_nt: TGTGCCAGTAGTATAGAGGCCGGGCGGAGGTACGAGCAGTACTTC
cdr3_aa: CASSIEAGRRYEQYF

clone_size: .
v_call: TRBV7-9
j_call: TRBJ2-3
d_call: .
cdr3_nt: TGTGCCAGCAGCCTAACAGATACGCAGTATTTT
cdr3_aa: CASSLTDTQYF

clone_size: .
v_call: TRBV28
j_call: TRBJ1-1
d_call: TRBD1
cdr3_nt: TGTGCCAGCGACCCGTCGGGGACAGGGTTGAGGAACACTGAAGCTTTCTTT
cdr3_aa: CASDPSGTGLRNTEAFF

clone_size: few
v_call: TRBV15
j_call: TRBJ1-2
d_call: .
cdr3_nt: TGTGCCACCAGCAGAGGAGGAGCTAACTATGGCTACACCTTC
cdr3_aa: CATSRGGANYGYTF

clone_size: .
v_call: TRBV9
j_call: TRBJ2-3
d_call: TRBD2
cdr3_nt: TGTGCCAGCAGCGCCGGGACTAGCGGCCGGGGGACAGATACGCAGTATTTT
cdr3_aa: CASSAGTSGRGTDTQYF

clone_size: .
v_call: TRBV5-6
j_call: TRBJ2-1
d_call: TRBD2
cdr3_nt: TGTGCCAGCAGCCCCCTCTGGCGGGGGGGAGACAATGAGCAGTTCTTC
cdr3_aa: CASSPLWRGGDNEQFF

clone_size: .
v_call: TRBV19
j_call: TRBJ1-2
d_call: TRBD1
cdr3_nt: TGTGCCAGTAGTATTTCACTTACAGGGGGCAGAGTGAATGGCTACACCTTC
cdr3_aa: CASSISLTGGRVNGYTF

clone_size: .
v_call: TRBV7-9
j_call: TRBJ1-2
d_call: .
cdr3_nt: TGTGCCAGCAGCCGCAGGGAGCAGGGCGGCTACACCTTC
cdr3_aa: CASSRREQGGYTF

clone_size: .
v_call: TRBV6-4
j_call: TRBJ2-1
d_call: TRBD1
cdr3_nt: TGTGCCAGCAGTGAGGGGACAGGGGTATGGAATGAGCAGTTCTTC
cdr3_aa: CASSEGTGVWNEQFF

clone_size: once
v_call: TRBV19
j_call: TRBJ2-5
d_call: TRBD1
cdr3_nt: TGTGCCAGTAGTTGGGACAGGGGGCTAGGGGAGACCCAGTACTTC
cdr3_aa: CASSWDRGLGETQYF